The 24 T cell receptor beta chains given below trace back to one sample, sequenced in a study of blood T cell repertoires in COVID-19. The assay was immunoSEQ multiplex PCR, and TCRdb's table has in-frame clones only and misses some. The table has 50,000 to 70,000 clones, 75% to 95% seen once; the top ten hold 2% to 2.5%. The sequenced sample consisted of peripheral blood. These receptors all come from a man aged 55 to 70 with acute or convalescent COVID-19.

The chain combines TRBV24-1 with TRBJ2-4, with 7 bases that match TRBD1. Germline assignment: CDR1 KGHDR and CDR2 SFDVKD. The CDR3 is 15 amino acids. V gave up 5 bases and J gave up 0 bases; unmatched junction bases: 3. CDR3 sequence reads: CATSGTGEAKNIQYF. The CDR3 region has the DNA TGTGCCACCAGTGGCACAGGGGAAGCCAAAAACATTCAGTACTTC.

The rearrangement joins TRBV4-2 to TRBJ1-2, with 7 bases fitting TRBD1. The CDR3 extends over 14 amino acids. The germline gives CDR1 LGHNA, CDR2 YNFKEQ. Unmatched junction bases numbered 7, after V lost 3 bases and J lost 6 bases. DNA for the CDR3: TGTGCCAGCAGCCAGACAGGGCTAACGGATGGCTACACCTTC. It yields the protein CASSQTGLTDGYTF.

This chain connects TRBV24-1 to TRBJ1-2, with 10 bases that match TRBD1. The germline V gene encodes CDR1 KGHDR and CDR2 SFDVKD. With 6 bases clipped from V and 7 bases from J, the junction kept 4 bases outside the gene matches. The length of the CDR3 is 13 residues. The CDR3 is CATSMTGGFGYTF. The CDR3 DNA reads TGTGCCACCAGTATGACAGGGGGCTTTGGCTACACCTTC.

The chain carries TRBV14 and TRBJ2-5; TRBD1 matches at 7 bases. The germline V gene encodes CDR1 SGHDN and CDR2 FVKESK. This CDR3 spans 15 amino acids. Trimming took 4 bases from V and 5 from J; bases not matched to a gene: 10. In nucleotides, the CDR3 is TGTGCCAGCAGCCCTCTCGGGACAGCGACGGAGACCCAGTACTTC. Its protein product is CASSPLGTATETQYF.

V and J are TRBV2 and TRBJ2-3; 10 nucleotides align to TRBD2. The germline V gene has CDR1 SNHLY and CDR2 FYNNEI. CDR3 length equals 14 residues. Trimming cost V 7 bases and J 6 bases; bases outside gene matches: 7. This CDR3 is CASKEREGMDTQYF. The CDR3 DNA follows: TGTGCCAGCAAGGAGCGGGAGGGGATGGATACGCAGTATTTT.

In this sample, this clone turned up a few times. The genes are TRBV5-1 and TRBJ1-5; maybe TRBD1 (6 bases). V was trimmed by 0 bases and J by 5 bases, leaving 9 bases between them. This CDR3 is built from 14 residues. Germline CDR1 SGHRS, CDR2 YFSETQ. The CDR3 coding sequence is TGCGCCAGCAGCTTGGAGGCAGGGGATCAGCCCCAGCATTTT. Its protein is CASSLEAGDQPQHF.

V usage is TRBV28 and J usage is TRBJ1-3; D unresolved. Germline CDR1 and CDR2: MDHEN and SYDVKM. The CDR3 has 16 amino acids. V was pared by 5 bases and J by 0 bases, with 14 bases between. The CDR3 DNA reads as TGTGCCAGCAGTCTCTCTACGGAGTTCTCTGGAAACACCATATATTTT. Amino acids: CASSLSTEFSGNTIYF.

In this sample, this clone turned up once. This chain joins TRBV27 and TRBJ2-3; 10 bases map to TRBD2. Germline V gene data show CDR1 as MNHEY and CDR2 as SMNVEV (reference sequence). V gave up 4 bases and J gave up 12 bases; unmatched junction bases: 7. The CDR3 is made up of 13 amino acids. CDR3: CASSSPGLAVQYF. The CDR3 bases are TGTGCCAGCAGTTCCCCCGGACTAGCGGTCCAGTATTTT.

The chain has TRBV6-4 and TRBJ2-1; 7 bases align to TRBD2. Germline V gene sequence: CDR1 MRHNA, CDR2 SNTAGT. With V trimmed by 4 bases and J by 10 bases, 13 bases remained unmatched. This CDR3 is built from 15 residues. The CDR3 DNA reads as TGTGCCAGCAGTGTGGCGGGAGCTATCCTAGGGGAGCAGTTCTTC. As protein: CASSVAGAILGEQFF.

The chain uses TRBV18 and TRBJ2-7; tentatively, D is TRBD1 (5 bases). Germline values: CDR1 KGHSH, CDR2 LQKENI. Between the trimmed V and J ends, which lost 2 bases and 3 bases, there was a span of 8 bases. The CDR3 spans 13 residues. As DNA, the CDR3 is TGTGCCAGCTCACCAACGACAGACTACGAGCAGTACTTC. This sequence encodes CASSPTTDYEQYF.

The rearrangement uses TRBV25-1 and TRBJ1-1, with D possibly matching TRBD1 (6 bases). CDR3 size: 15 residues. From germline, CDR1 is MGHDK and CDR2 SYGVNS. V was trimmed by 9 bases and J by 0 bases, leaving 17 bases between them. The CDR3 reads CASKQGGRLNTEAFF. The DNA of the CDR3 is TGTGCCAGTAAACAGGGAGGGAGATTGAACACTGAAGCTTTCTTT.

The chain is built from TRBV10-2 and TRBJ2-2, with 13 bases matching TRBD2. Germline assignment: CDR1 WSHSY and CDR2 SAAADI. The CDR3 length is 17 residues. V trimming: 8 bases; J trimming: 2 bases; junction bases outside the gene matches: 8. The CDR3 DNA reads as TGCGCCAGCGAGACTAGCGGGAGGACCCGTAACACCGGGGAGCTGTTTTTT. Encoded protein: CASETSGRTRNTGELFF.

The chain carries TRBV19 and TRBJ1-1; 8 bases are a match to TRBD1. This CDR3 has 13 residues. The ends lost 7 bases at V and 9 bases at J; junction bases unmatched: 10. Germline loops: CDR1 LNHDA, CDR2 SQIVND (reference sequence). CDR3 nucleotides: TGTGCCAGTACCACGACAGGGGTGGATAAAGCTTTCTTT. Its protein product is CASTTTGVDKAFF.

The count of this clone is one. The chain is built from TRBV9 and TRBJ2-1; 13 bases line up with TRBD2. Per germline, CDR1 SGDLS and CDR2 YYNGEE. Unmatched junction bases numbered 3, after V lost 2 bases and J lost 7 bases. This CDR3 spans 15 amino acids. CDR3: CASSVGTSGNNEQFF. CDR3 DNA sequence: TGTGCCAGCAGCGTCGGGACTAGCGGGAATAATGAGCAGTTCTTC.

The chain employs TRBV28 and TRBJ1-5, with a possible D match to TRBD1 (5 bases). V dropped 4 bases and J dropped 5 bases, with 15 bases sitting between them. Germline V gene lookup returns CDR1 MDHEN and CDR2 SYDVKM. The CDR3 totals 15 residues. The CDR3 spells CASSSPEGNYQPQHF. The CDR3 DNA is TGTGCCAGCAGTTCCCCGGAGGGGAATTATCAGCCCCAGCATTTT.

The V call is TRBV6-5, the J call TRBJ2-2; D gene ambiguous. The germline V gene has CDR1 MNHEY and CDR2 SVGAGI. The CDR3 is 14 amino acids. Trimming took off 0 bases at V and 4 bases at J, with 6 bases between the two ends. The CDR3 nucleotides read TGTGCCAGCAGTTACTCCCCCGGCACCGGGGAGCTGTTTTTT. Its translation is CASSYSPGTGELFF.

J is TRBJ1-5 and V is TRBV28, with a possible D match to TRBD1 (5 bases). In germline, CDR1 is MDHEN, CDR2 SYDVKM. Trimming took off 6 bases at V and 2 bases at J, with 14 bases between the two ends. The CDR3 totals 15 residues. CDR3 residues: CASSRPDRGNQPQHF. The CDR3 DNA follows: TGTGCCAGCAGCCGACCTGACAGAGGCAATCAGCCCCAGCATTTT.

The rearrangement uses TRBV5-1 and TRBJ2-5; 8 nucleotides align to TRBD1. V lost 0 bases to trimming and J lost 5 bases; unmatched junction nucleotides: 9. Germline-derived CDR1 and CDR2 are SGHRS and YFSETQ. The CDR3 runs to 16 residues. Here the CDR3 DNA reads TGCGCCAGCAGCTTGGAATGGACAGGGAGGTGGGAGACCCAGTACTTC. Translated, it gives CASSLEWTGRWETQYF.

The rearrangement joins TRBV4-3 to TRBJ2-7, with a tentative D call TRBD2 (6 bases). The V end lost 3 bases, the J end lost 2 bases, and 11 bases lay between the germline ends. From germline, CDR1 is LGHNA and CDR2 YSLEER. CDR3 length: 14 amino acids. DNA for the CDR3: TGCGCCAGCAGCCATCGACTAGGAGCCTACGAGCAGTACTTC. This codes for CASSHRLGAYEQYF.

The chain is built from TRBV28 and TRBJ1-5, with D uncertain. The germline V gene encodes CDR1 MDHEN and CDR2 SYDVKM. The V gene lost 4 bases and the J gene lost 7 bases, with 11 bases spanning the gap. There are 13 residues in the CDR3. The CDR3 nucleotides are TGTGCCAGCAGTTCCCCATCCCCCCAGCCCCAGCATTTT. Translation: CASSSPSPQPQHF. The whole variable domain, remainder taken from reference TRBV28 and TRBJ1-5, is DVKVTQSSRYLVKRTGEKVFLECVQDMDHENMFWYRQDPGLGLRLIYFSYDVKMKEKGDIPEGYSVSREKKERFSLILESASTNQTSMYLCASSSPSPQPQHFGDGTRLSIL.

This clone was picked up a small number of times. The chain combines TRBV20-1 with TRBJ1-2, with TRBD1 as a possible D gene (6 bases). This CDR3 has 11 amino acids. Germline V gene data show CDR1 as DFQATT and CDR2 as SNEGSKA (reference sequence). V was clipped by 3 bases and J by 7 bases, with 9 bases between them. CDR3 protein: CSASPGVGYTF. In DNA form, the CDR3 reads TGCAGTGCTAGCCCAGGGGTTGGCTACACCTTC.

The chain carries TRBV4-3 and TRBJ1-3; TRBD1 aligns across 7 bases. The CDR3 consists of 17 residues. In germline, CDR1 is LGHNA, CDR2 YSLEER. V lost 0 bases and J lost 2; bases outside the gene matches: 7. CDR3 loop: CASSQDGQVGPGNTIYF. Written as DNA, the CDR3 is TGCGCCAGCAGCCAAGATGGACAGGTCGGCCCTGGAAACACCATATATTTT.

This clone appeared once. The chain employs TRBV5-1 and TRBJ2-7, with 8 nucleotides matching TRBD1. Germline CDR1 reads SGHRS; CDR2 reads YFSETQ. After removal of 4 bases from V and 4 bases from J, the junction contained 4 bases not matched to a gene. The CDR3 length is 13 residues. CDR3 coding DNA: TGCGCCAGCAGCAACAGACAGGGGTACGAGCAGTACTTC. This translates into CASSNRQGYEQYF.

The rearrangement joins TRBV9 to TRBJ2-7; D is perhaps TRBD2 (6 bases). Trimming cost V 4 bases and J 3 bases, with 17 bases left between them. Germline CDR1 is SGDLS and CDR2 is YYNGEE. The CDR3 runs to 15 residues. The chain's CDR3 is CASSPGLAMNYEQYF. CDR3 coding DNA: TGTGCCAGCAGCCCCGGGCTAGCGATGAACTACGAGCAGTACTTC.